This paragraph reports one T cell receptor beta chain. Trimming took 6 bases from V and 2 from J; bases not matched to a gene: 5. The CDR3 extends over 14 amino acids. The germline V gene encodes CDR1 MNHEY and CDR2 SVGAGI. The data were produced by immunoSEQ multiplex PCR, yet TCRdb's version contains in-frame clones alone and is incomplete. The sample consists of some 330,000 clones, around 87% of them appearing once. This sample stems from a study of blood T cell repertoires in COVID-19. The TCR sequence derives from a man in his forties in a cohort exposed to, infected with or recovered from COVID-19 (not recorded which). Sequencing input: PBMCs or T cells enriched from blood (not recorded which). The genes are TRBV6-5 and TRBJ2-5, with TRBD2 matching over 8 bases. In DNA form, the CDR3 reads TGTGCCAGCAGGCGACTAGCGCAGCAAGAGACCCAGTACTTC. Translated: CASRRLAQQETQYF.